The clone carrying this T cell receptor beta chain was counted at least ten times. This sample was taken from a study of T cells in Graves' hyperthyroidism and ophthalmopathy. Looked up from germline, CDR1 is SGHTA and CDR2 is FQGNSA. The V end was cut by 5 bases, the J end by 4 bases, with 16 bases between. The CDR3 runs to 15 residues. Amplified regions were TCR beta CDR3 sequences from RNA transcripts. A first-round RT-PCR of the TCR CDR3 used the HTBI primer set. A single record per CDR3 protein comes from TCRdb applying MiXCR to the multiplex PCR reads. Here the sample spans some 500,000 distinct CDR3 sequences, roughly a sixth being singletons.

This sequence joins TRBV7-2 and TRBJ2-3, with D perhaps TRBD1 (5 bases). The sequenced material came from blood. This TCR was recovered from a woman aged 25 to 39 with Graves' ophthalmopathy. The CDR3 sequence is CASSISGARPDTQYF. The CDR3 nucleotides are TGTGCCAGCAGCATTAGTGGGGCTAGGCCAGATACGCAGTATTTT.